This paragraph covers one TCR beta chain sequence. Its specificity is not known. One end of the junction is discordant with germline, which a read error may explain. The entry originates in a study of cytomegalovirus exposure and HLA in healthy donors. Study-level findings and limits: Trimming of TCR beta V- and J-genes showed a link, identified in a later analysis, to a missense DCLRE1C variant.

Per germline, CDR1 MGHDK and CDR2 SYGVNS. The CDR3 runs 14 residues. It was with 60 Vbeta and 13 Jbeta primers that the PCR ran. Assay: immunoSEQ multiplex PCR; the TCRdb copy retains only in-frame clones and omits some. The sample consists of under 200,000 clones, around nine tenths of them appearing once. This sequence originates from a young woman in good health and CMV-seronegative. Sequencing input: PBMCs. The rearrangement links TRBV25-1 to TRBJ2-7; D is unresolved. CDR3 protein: CASSVRHGSSEQYF. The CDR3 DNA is TGTGCCAGCAGTGTCAGGCATGGTTCCTCCGAGCAGTACTTC.